This record looks at one T cell receptor (beta chain) sequence and its context. This could be a read error, since a much larger clone is one nucleotide away. The record originates from a study of tumor-infiltrating lymphocytes in primary liver carcinoma. Alongside blood RNA obtained from unsorted whole blood, germline DNA was also extracted. The germline V gene has CDR1 SQVTM and CDR2 ANQGSEA. V dropped 4 bases and J dropped 3 bases, with 3 bases sitting between them. The CDR3 spans 10 residues. A primer in the constant region served to generate TCR beta cDNA from roughly 550 ng of total RNA. Three nested multiplex PCR rounds of slightly modified ARM-PCR generated TCR beta libraries. TRBV1-TRBV30 forward primers paired with a C-beta reverse primer drove the first two PCR rounds, roughly 10 cycles each. TCRdb processed the multiplex PCR reads anew with MiXCR; each CDR3 protein has one entry. Of 300,000 to 400,000 distinct CDR3 sequences in the sample, 65% are singletons; the top ten hold about 8.4%.

The rearrangement links TRBV29-1 to TRBJ1-1; D gene unclear. The sequenced material came from peripheral blood. The receptor was derived from a man aged 35 to 55 with primary liver carcinoma and hepatitis B virus infection. CDR3 sequence (DNA): TGCAGCGTTGTAGACACTGAAGCTTTCTTT. This translates into CSVVDTEAFF.